The TCR beta chain under discussion was sequenced for a study of patients and donors after allogeneic stem cell transplantation. This clonotype was observed a few times. Via MiXCR, TCRdb re-called the RT-PCR reads, giving one row per CDR3 protein. The table shows about 960,000 distinct CDR3 sequences, with roughly 18% occurring only once. CDR1 is MNHNS, CDR2 SASEGT, per germline. This CDR3 contains 19 residues. V shed 6 bases, J shed 0 bases, and the junction held 12 bases outside the gene matches. Sequenced sample: blood, either unsorted or a sorted T cell fraction (not recorded which). This chain uses TRBV6-1 with TRBJ2-3; TRBD2 matches at 13 bases. The receptor was derived from a human donor who was either an allogeneic HSCT recipient or a stem cell or donor lymphocyte infusion donor (not recorded which). It is not recorded whose cells these are; they may come from a transplant donor. CDR3 in amino acids: CASRLTSGRVYTSTDTQYF. The CDR3 nucleotides are TGTGCCAGCAGGCTAACTAGCGGGAGGGTCTATACTAGCACAGATACGCAGTATTTT.